This is a list of T cell receptor beta chains from one sample in a study of OX40 agonist ivuxolimab in advanced cancers. The data were produced by immunoSEQ multiplex PCR, yet TCRdb's version contains in-frame clones alone and is incomplete. The sample lists 75,000 to 100,000 clones; about 80% were seen once. Specimen: CD4+ or CD8+ T cells sorted from blood, collected in a trial of the OX40 agonist ivuxolimab. These receptors were taken from an adult with an advanced solid tumor such as melanoma, head and neck, liver or kidney cancer. Each CDR3 is given with its conserved first and last residue. D genes are given only for firm matches. Size is stated for part of the rows, as once, few or many counts, or as a class when the clone is expanded.

J gene: TRBJ1-2; V gene: TRBV7-9; clone size: -; D gene: -; CDR3 protein: CASSSSGLPSRGYTF; CDR3 DNA: TGTGCCAGCAGCTCCTCAGGGCTACCCTCTCGTGGCTACACCTTC
J gene: TRBJ2-7; V gene: TRBV13; clone size: once; D gene: TRBD2; CDR3 protein: CASSTPLAGGLSEQYF; CDR3 DNA: TGTGCCAGCAGCACTCCGCTAGCGGGGGGGCTATCCGAGCAGTACTTC
J gene: TRBJ2-7; V gene: TRBV29-1; clone size: -; D gene: TRBD1; CDR3 protein: CSIVPGQGAEQYF; CDR3 DNA: TGCAGCATCGTGCCGGGACAGGGGGCCGAGCAGTACTTC
J gene: TRBJ1-6; V gene: TRBV14; clone size: -; D gene: TRBD1; CDR3 protein: CASSQGQGGTAPLHF; CDR3 DNA: TGTGCCAGCAGCCAAGGACAGGGAGGGACGGCACCCCTCCACTTT
J gene: TRBJ2-6; V gene: TRBV5-8; clone size: once; D gene: TRBD1; CDR3 protein: CASSYRGSSGANVLTF; CDR3 DNA: TGTGCCAGCAGCTACAGGGGAAGCTCTGGGGCCAACGTCCTGACTTTC
J gene: TRBJ2-7; V gene: TRBV13; clone size: -; D gene: TRBD1; CDR3 protein: CASKGQQQGVQQYF; CDR3 DNA: TGTGCCAGCAAGGGACAGCAACAGGGGGTCCAGCAGTACTTC
J gene: TRBJ1-4; V gene: TRBV19; clone size: -; D gene: -; CDR3 protein: CASKGQGRGEKLFF; CDR3 DNA: TGTGCCAGTAAGGGTCAAGGGCGCGGGGAAAAACTGTTTTTT
J gene: TRBJ1-4; V gene: TRBV13; clone size: few; D gene: -; CDR3 protein: CASSLGQLNEKLFF; CDR3 DNA: TGTGCCAGCAGCTTAGGGCAGCTTAATGAAAAACTGTTTTTT
J gene: TRBJ1-6; V gene: TRBV5-1; clone size: -; D gene: -; CDR3 protein: CASSLDGERNSPLHF; CDR3 DNA: TGCGCCAGCAGCTTGGACGGGGAAAGGAATTCACCCCTCCACTTT
J gene: TRBJ2-1; V gene: TRBV7-8; clone size: -; D gene: TRBD2; CDR3 protein: CASSLRRSRREWDNEQFF; CDR3 DNA: TGTGCCAGCAGCTTACGAAGGTCTCGGCGGGAGTGGGACAATGAGCAGTTCTTC
J gene: TRBJ2-4; V gene: TRBV15; clone size: few; D gene: TRBD1; CDR3 protein: CATSRGDRGPKNIQYF; CDR3 DNA: TGTGCCACCAGCAGAGGGGACAGGGGGCCCAAAAACATTCAGTACTTC
J gene: TRBJ2-5; V gene: TRBV7-2; clone size: -; D gene: TRBD1; CDR3 protein: CASSTRDRGRGETQYF; CDR3 DNA: TGTGCCAGCAGCACCCGGGACAGGGGGCGCGGGGAGACCCAGTACTTC
J gene: TRBJ1-1; V gene: TRBV19; clone size: -; D gene: TRBD1; CDR3 protein: CASSIITGGTEAFF; CDR3 DNA: TGTGCCAGTAGTATAATCACAGGGGGTACTGAAGCTTTCTTT
J gene: TRBJ1-1; V gene: TRBV10-3; clone size: once; D gene: TRBD1; CDR3 protein: CAIRKTGDTEAFF; CDR3 DNA: TGTGCCATCAGAAAGACAGGGGATACTGAAGCTTTCTTT
J gene: TRBJ2-2; V gene: TRBV4-2; clone size: -; D gene: TRBD1; CDR3 protein: CASSQPGQAGELFF; CDR3 DNA: TGTGCCAGCAGCCAACCAGGACAGGCCGGGGAGCTGTTTTTT
J gene: TRBJ2-7; V gene: TRBV7-9; clone size: -; D gene: -; CDR3 protein: CASSLPLLNEQYF; CDR3 DNA: TGTGCCAGCAGCTTACCTCTTTTGAACGAGCAGTACTTC
J gene: TRBJ2-7; V gene: TRBV18; clone size: -; D gene: -; CDR3 protein: CASSLTERAEQYF; CDR3 DNA: TGTGCCAGCTCACTGACAGAGAGGGCCGAGCAGTACTTC
J gene: TRBJ1-4; V gene: TRBV9; clone size: few; D gene: -; CDR3 protein: CASSYRSAHNEKLFF; CDR3 DNA: TGTGCCAGCAGCTACCGCTCGGCTCACAATGAAAAACTGTTTTTT
J gene: TRBJ2-2; V gene: TRBV27; clone size: -; D gene: -; CDR3 protein: CASSPGPRGPNTGELFF; CDR3 DNA: TGTGCCAGCAGTCCCGGCCCCAGGGGACCCAACACCGGGGAGCTGTTTTTT
J gene: TRBJ1-1; V gene: TRBV5-1; clone size: -; D gene: -; CDR3 protein: CASSYMADTEAFF; CDR3 DNA: TGCGCCAGCAGCTATATGGCTGACACTGAAGCTTTCTTT
J gene: TRBJ1-2; V gene: TRBV7-8; clone size: few; D gene: -; CDR3 protein: CASSLEGSKGYTF; CDR3 DNA: TGTGCCAGCAGCTTGGAGGGTTCAAAAGGCTACACCTTC
J gene: TRBJ2-3; V gene: TRBV5-1; clone size: -; D gene: TRBD1; CDR3 protein: CASSPGQGTDTQYF; CDR3 DNA: TGCGCCAGCAGCCCCGGACAGGGCACAGATACGCAGTATTTT
J gene: TRBJ2-1; V gene: TRBV15; clone size: -; D gene: -; CDR3 protein: CATSQYSMAPEQFF; CDR3 DNA: TGTGCCACCAGCCAATATTCGATGGCCCCTGAGCAGTTCTTC
J gene: TRBJ2-7; V gene: TRBV18; clone size: -; D gene: -; CDR3 protein: CASSPGGTTLYEQYF; CDR3 DNA: TGTGCCAGCTCCCCTGGCGGGACAACACTCTACGAGCAGTACTTC
J gene: TRBJ2-7; V gene: TRBV11-3; clone size: -; D gene: TRBD1; CDR3 protein: CASSPQTGMAEQYF; CDR3 DNA: TGTGCCAGCAGCCCGCAGACAGGGATGGCCGAGCAGTACTTC
J gene: TRBJ1-4; V gene: TRBV27; clone size: -; D gene: -; CDR3 protein: CASRREPGSLIATNEKLFF; CDR3 DNA: TGTGCCAGCAGAAGAGAGCCAGGCAGCCTTATTGCAACTAATGAAAAACTGTTTTTT
J gene: TRBJ2-1; V gene: TRBV10-1; clone size: -; D gene: TRBD2; CDR3 protein: CASSESSGRASNEQFF; CDR3 DNA: TGCGCCAGCAGTGAGTCATCGGGGAGGGCATCGAATGAGCAGTTCTTC
J gene: TRBJ2-2; V gene: TRBV9; clone size: -; D gene: -; CDR3 protein: CASSVAPFNTGELFF; CDR3 DNA: TGTGCCAGCAGCGTAGCCCCCTTTAACACCGGGGAGCTGTTTTTT
J gene: TRBJ1-2; V gene: TRBV7-9; clone size: -; D gene: -; CDR3 protein: CASSLAGPDGYTF; CDR3 DNA: TGTGCCAGCAGCTTAGCGGGGCCAGATGGCTACACCTTC
J gene: TRBJ2-5; V gene: TRBV5-1; clone size: -; D gene: TRBD2; CDR3 protein: CASSLAWGGQETQYF; CDR3 DNA: TGCGCCAGCAGCTTGGCCTGGGGGGGCCAAGAGACCCAGTACTTC
J gene: TRBJ1-5; V gene: TRBV6-4; clone size: -; D gene: -; CDR3 protein: CASILHLPQHF; CDR3 DNA: TGTGCCAGCATTCTACATTTACCCCAGCATTTT
J gene: TRBJ2-7; V gene: TRBV6-6; clone size: few; D gene: -; CDR3 protein: CASSHLYEQYF; CDR3 DNA: TGTGCCAGCAGTCACCTCTACGAGCAGTACTTC
J gene: TRBJ2-6; V gene: TRBV18; clone size: -; D gene: -; CDR3 protein: CASSPSISGGANVLTF; CDR3 DNA: TGTGCCAGCTCACCGTCCATTTCGGGTGGGGCCAACGTCCTGACTTTC
J gene: TRBJ1-2; V gene: TRBV27; clone size: -; D gene: -; CDR3 protein: CASYSIGGGYGYTF; CDR3 DNA: TGTGCCAGTTATAGTATAGGAGGGGGGTATGGCTACACCTTC
J gene: TRBJ2-1; V gene: TRBV6-5; clone size: -; D gene: -; CDR3 protein: CASRDKQIRNEQFF; CDR3 DNA: TGTGCCAGCAGGGACAAGCAAATCCGCAATGAGCAGTTCTTC
J gene: TRBJ1-2; V gene: TRBV7-7; clone size: once; D gene: -; CDR3 protein: CASSLPGGLVYGYTF; CDR3 DNA: TGTGCCAGCAGCTTGCCGGGAGGGCTTGTCTATGGCTACACCTTC
J gene: TRBJ1-1; V gene: TRBV7-8; clone size: -; D gene: TRBD1; CDR3 protein: CASSTYRGRNTEAFF; CDR3 DNA: TGTGCCAGCAGCACCTACAGGGGACGGAACACTGAAGCTTTCTTT
J gene: TRBJ2-1; V gene: TRBV7-2; clone size: -; D gene: -; CDR3 protein: CASSLVVNEQFF; CDR3 DNA: TGTGCCAGCAGCTTAGTTGTGAATGAGCAGTTCTTC
J gene: TRBJ1-4; V gene: TRBV6-1; clone size: -; D gene: -; CDR3 protein: CASSAGRKNEKLFF; CDR3 DNA: TGTGCCAGCAGTGCGGGACGGAAAAATGAAAAACTGTTTTTT
J gene: TRBJ2-1; V gene: TRBV5-1; clone size: -; D gene: -; CDR3 protein: CASRLYNEQFF; CDR3 DNA: TGCGCCAGCAGACTATACAATGAGCAGTTCTTC
J gene: TRBJ2-1; V gene: TRBV5-1; clone size: -; D gene: TRBD2; CDR3 protein: CASSWRLAEIPHEQFF; CDR3 DNA: TGCGCCAGCAGCTGGCGACTAGCGGAGATTCCCCATGAGCAGTTCTTC
J gene: TRBJ2-7; V gene: TRBV19; clone size: -; D gene: TRBD1; CDR3 protein: CASSSRTGYWEQYF; CDR3 DNA: TGTGCCAGTAGTTCCCGGACAGGGTATTGGGAGCAGTACTTC
J gene: TRBJ2-3; V gene: TRBV7-2; clone size: -; D gene: TRBD2; CDR3 protein: CASSPSTAGALTDTQYF; CDR3 DNA: TGTGCCAGCAGCCCCTCGACAGCGGGGGCCCTCACAGATACGCAGTATTTT
J gene: TRBJ2-1; V gene: TRBV2; clone size: -; D gene: TRBD2; CDR3 protein: CASSPRLAAGDEQFF; CDR3 DNA: TGTGCCAGCAGTCCCAGACTAGCGGCCGGGGATGAGCAGTTCTTC
J gene: TRBJ1-5; V gene: TRBV5-6; clone size: -; D gene: -; CDR3 protein: CASSQNMGNQPQHF; CDR3 DNA: TGTGCCAGCAGCCAAAACATGGGGAATCAGCCCCAGCATTTT
J gene: TRBJ2-2; V gene: TRBV5-5; clone size: -; D gene: TRBD2; CDR3 protein: CASGGLAGFGELFF; CDR3 DNA: TGTGCCAGCGGGGGACTAGCGGGATTCGGGGAGCTGTTTTTT
J gene: TRBJ2-4; V gene: TRBV10-3; clone size: -; D gene: TRBD2; CDR3 protein: CAISESGTSGGALAKNIQYF; CDR3 DNA: TGTGCCATCAGTGAGTCCGGGACTAGCGGGGGTGCCCTAGCCAAAAACATTCAGTACTTC
J gene: TRBJ1-6; V gene: TRBV19; clone size: -; D gene: TRBD1; CDR3 protein: CASSGQGSSPLHF; CDR3 DNA: TGTGCCAGTTCGGGACAGGGGAGTTCACCCCTCCACTTT
J gene: TRBJ2-7; V gene: TRBV14; clone size: -; D gene: -; CDR3 protein: CASSQFQGRSSYEQYF; CDR3 DNA: TGTGCCAGCAGCCAATTTCAGGGGCGATCCTCCTACGAGCAGTACTTC
J gene: TRBJ1-1; V gene: TRBV29-1; clone size: -; D gene: -; CDR3 protein: CSVEGPSETEAFF; CDR3 DNA: TGCAGCGTTGAAGGACCCAGCGAGACTGAAGCTTTCTTT
J gene: TRBJ1-1; V gene: TRBV9; clone size: -; D gene: TRBD1; CDR3 protein: CASSPDRGHGTEAFF; CDR3 DNA: TGTGCCAGCAGCCCGGACAGGGGGCATGGGACTGAAGCTTTCTTT
J gene: TRBJ2-3; V gene: TRBV5-6; clone size: -; D gene: -; CDR3 protein: CASSLGPTDTQYF; CDR3 DNA: TGTGCCAGCAGCTTGGGCCCTACTGATACGCAGTATTTT
J gene: TRBJ2-1; V gene: TRBV29-1; clone size: -; D gene: -; CDR3 protein: CSVPYLNEQFF; CDR3 DNA: TGCAGCGTTCCGTATCTCAATGAGCAGTTCTTC
J gene: TRBJ2-5; V gene: TRBV19; clone size: -; D gene: TRBD2; CDR3 protein: CASSTSLAGGGETQYF; CDR3 DNA: TGTGCCAGTAGTACCTCTCTAGCGGGAGGGGGAGAGACCCAGTACTTC
J gene: TRBJ2-5; V gene: TRBV7-9; clone size: -; D gene: TRBD2; CDR3 protein: CASSLRAPSGRQETQYF; CDR3 DNA: TGTGCCAGCAGCTTAAGGGCCCCTAGCGGTCGCCAAGAGACCCAGTACTTC
J gene: TRBJ1-1; V gene: TRBV12-5; clone size: -; D gene: -; CDR3 protein: CASAAQENTEAFF; CDR3 DNA: TGTGCTAGTGCCGCCCAGGAGAACACTGAAGCTTTCTTT
J gene: TRBJ2-5; V gene: TRBV7-9; clone size: -; D gene: TRBD2; CDR3 protein: CASSLTSGAQETQYF; CDR3 DNA: TGTGCCAGCAGCTTGACTAGCGGGGCACAAGAGACCCAGTACTTC